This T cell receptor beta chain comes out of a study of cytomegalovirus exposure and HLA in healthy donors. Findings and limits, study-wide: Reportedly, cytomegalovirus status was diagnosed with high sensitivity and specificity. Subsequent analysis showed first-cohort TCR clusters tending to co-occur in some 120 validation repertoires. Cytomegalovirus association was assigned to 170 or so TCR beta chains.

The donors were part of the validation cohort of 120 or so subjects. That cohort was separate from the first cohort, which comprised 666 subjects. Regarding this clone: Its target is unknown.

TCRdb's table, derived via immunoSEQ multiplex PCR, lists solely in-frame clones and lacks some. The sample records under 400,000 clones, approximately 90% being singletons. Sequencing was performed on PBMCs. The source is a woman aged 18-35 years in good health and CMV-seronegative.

The CDR3 sequence: CATSREGGAGNTIYF. The CDR3 DNA reads as TGTGCCACCAGCAGAGAAGGGGGGGCTGGAAACACCATATATTTT. This rearrangement joins TRBV15 to TRBJ1-3; D perhaps matches TRBD1 (6 bases). The V gene's germline CDR1 is LNHNV and CDR2 YYDKDF (reference sequence). V was cut by 0 bases and J by 2 bases, with 8 bases left in between. CDR3 length: 15 amino acids.